This T cell receptor (beta chain) was documented in a study of cytomegalovirus exposure and HLA in healthy donors. General study results and limits: The study assumed roughly uniform donor sequencing depth for presence/absence analyses. Researchers left out some V segments, among them TRBV6-2 and TRBV6-3, as indistinguishable.

Donors sampled were nominally healthy, though unrecorded immune exposures were likely. Concerning this clone itself: Its antigen remains unidentified.

It was with 60 Vbeta and 13 Jbeta primers that the PCR ran. Sequenced by immunoSEQ multiplex PCR; TCRdb stores in-frame clones only, minus some. Here the sample spans 200,000 to 300,000 clones, roughly 82% being singletons. Germline V gene lookup returns CDR1 MGHDK and CDR2 SYGVNS. Losses at the gene ends were 6 bases for V and 0 bases for J; bases not matched to a gene: 11. The CDR3 is made up of 16 amino acids. The J gene is TRBJ2-7, the V gene TRBV25-1, with 7 bases aligning to TRBD2. The sequence derives from a middle-aged woman in good health and CMV-seropositive. Sequencing was carried out using PBMCs. CDR3 DNA: TGTGCCAGCAGCCCGATGCGGGAGACGGCCTCCTACGAGCAGTACTTC. Translated, it gives CASSPMRETASYEQYF.